The 14 T cell receptor beta chains below all came from one sample that was sequenced in a study of identical twins. Via MiXCR, TCRdb re-called the 5' RACE reads, giving one row per CDR3 protein. Altogether around 960,000 distinct CDR3 sequences are present, roughly an eighth being singletons, with the ten largest covering 1.5% to 2%. This sample also belongs to another study, concerning yellow fever vaccine responses in identical twins.

What was sequenced was PBMCs. The receptors originated from a woman between 18 and 29 years old in good health.

In its sample, this clonotype was seen many times. The gene calls are TRBV5-1 and TRBJ2-3; TRBD2 might be the D (5 bases). The V gene lost 3 bases and the J gene lost 2 bases, with 13 bases spanning the gap. Looked up from germline, CDR1 is SGHRS and CDR2 is YFSETQ. This CDR3 spans 15 amino acids. In DNA, the CDR3 is TGCGCCAGCAGCTCAACGGGGTATCACACAGATACGCAGTATTTT. It translates to CASSSTGYHTDTQYF.

The chain has TRBV5-1 and TRBJ2-5; D perhaps matches TRBD1 (5 bases). The CDR3 is 13 residues long. V was shortened by 5 bases and J by 5 bases, with 13 bases between the two germline ends. Germline V lookup: CDR1 SGHRS, CDR2 YFSETQ. The CDR3 sequence is CASRAGSGETQYF. In nucleotides, the CDR3 is TGCGCCAGCAGAGCAGGGTCCGGGGAGACCCAGTACTTC.

The V call is TRBV9, the J call TRBJ2-2; D is perhaps TRBD1 (5 bases). Germline V gene sequence: CDR1 SGDLS, CDR2 YYNGEE. Trimming removed 4 bases from V and 6 bases from J, with 13 bases in between. The CDR3 totals 14 residues. The CDR3 loop is CASSYRRGSGELFF. For the CDR3, the DNA is TGTGCCAGCAGCTACAGAAGGGGTTCCGGGGAGCTGTTTTTT.

The chain links TRBV19 to TRBJ2-7; 8 bases align to TRBD2. This CDR3 is built from 14 residues. V lost 5 bases, J lost 6 bases, and 9 bases stayed unmatched. Germline V gene sequence: CDR1 LNHDA, CDR2 SQIVND (reference sequence). The CDR3: CASSPGLVIGEQYF. CDR3 nucleotide sequence: TGTGCCAGTAGTCCGGGACTAGTTATCGGCGAGCAGTACTTC.

A few counts support this clonotype. The rearrangement links TRBV6-2 or TRBV6-3 to TRBJ2-1; D might be TRBD2 (6 bases). Germline V CDR1 and CDR2: MNHEY, SVGEGT. This CDR3 has 15 residues. V dropped 2 bases and J dropped 8 bases, with 16 bases sitting between them. The CDR3 is CASSYRPTRRDEQFF. CDR3 bases: TGTGCCAGCAGTTACAGGCCTACCCGGAGGGATGAGCAGTTCTTC.

This clonotype was picked up many times. One end of the junction fails to match germline, which may point to a read error. V gene TRBV6-1 combines with J gene TRBJ2-2; D could derive from TRBD1 or TRBD2 (7 bases each). From germline, CDR1 is MNHNS and CDR2 SASEGT. The CDR3 runs to 13 residues. The CDR3 DNA reads TGCGCCAGCAGGGGGAGGGACACCGGGGAGCTGTTTTTT. It translates to CASRGRDTGELFF.

The rearrangement uses TRBV29-1 and TRBJ1-2, with D maybe TRBD1 (5 bases). V was shortened by 6 bases and J by 0 bases, with 17 bases between the two germline ends. The CDR3 covers 15 residues. CDR1 and CDR2 from the germline V gene are SQVTM and ANQGSEA. The CDR3 DNA reads TGCAGCGTACAGAAACAGGCCTCAGCTAACTATGGCTACACCTTC. It is translated as CSVQKQASANYGYTF.

The rearrangement links TRBV6-4 to TRBJ1-2; D might be TRBD1 (6 bases). CDR1 is MRHNA, CDR2 SNTAGT, per germline. The CDR3 has 13 residues. Trimming removed 2 bases at V and 4 bases at J, with 8 bases between. The CDR3 reads CASSDEGGYGYTF. In nucleotides, the CDR3 is TGTGCCAGCAGTGACGAGGGGGGCTATGGCTACACCTTC.

This clonotype came up a few times. The genes are TRBV10-3 and TRBJ1-2; TRBD1 agrees at 8 bases. The CDR3 totals 16 residues. Unmatched junction bases numbered 9, after V lost 5 bases and J lost 1 base. CDR1 is ENHRY, CDR2 SYGVKD, per germline. Written as DNA, the CDR3 is TGTGCCATCAGTAACGACAGGGGAGCGGGTAACTATGGCTACACCTTC. This encodes CAISNDRGAGNYGYTF.

This clonotype was seen at least ten times. V gene TRBV6-2 or TRBV6-3 combines with J gene TRBJ1-6; 7 bases are shared with TRBD1. Per germline, CDR1 MNHEY and CDR2 SVGEGT. The CDR3 covers 13 residues. After removal of 6 bases from V and 8 bases from J, the junction contained 4 bases not matched to a gene. The CDR3 here is CASRGQAHSPLHF. The CDR3 nucleotides read TGTGCCAGCAGAGGACAGGCCCATTCACCCCTCCACTTT.

The rearrangement joins TRBV18 to TRBJ2-7; 8 positions match TRBD1. J was trimmed by 6 bases and V by 0 bases; bases with no gene match: 4. The CDR3 is 14 amino acids. Germline V gene sequence: CDR1 KGHSH, CDR2 LQKENI. CDR3 sequence: CASSPPGTGGEQYF. CDR3 nucleotide sequence: TGTGCCAGCTCACCACCGGGTACAGGGGGCGAGCAGTACTTC.

This chain uses TRBV12-5 with TRBJ2-1; D gene uncertain. Trimming removed 0 bases at V and 0 bases at J, with 12 bases between. CDR3 size: 17 residues. Germline values: CDR1 LGHNT, CDR2 FRNRAP. CDR3 loop: CASGLVLVASSYNEQFF. The CDR3 DNA sequence: TGTGCTAGTGGTTTGGTTCTGGTGGCGAGCTCCTACAATGAGCAGTTCTTC. The entire variable domain, with the rest obtained from reference TRBV12-5 and TRBJ2-1, is as follows: DARVTQTPRHKVTEMGQEVTMRCQPILGHNTVFWYRQTMMQGLELLAYFRNRAPLDDSGMPKDRFSAEMPDATLATLKIQPSEPRDSAVYFCASGLVLVASSYNEQFFGPGTRLTVL.

This clonotype was detected only a few times. The J gene is TRBJ2-7, the V gene TRBV28; D unclear. Germline V CDR1 and CDR2: MDHEN, SYDVKM. The CDR3 runs 11 residues. V was shortened by 3 bases and J by 13 bases, with 13 bases between the two germline ends. DNA of the CDR3: TGTGCCAGCAGTTTTTCGTCGCCCGTCTACTTC. It specifies CASSFSSPVYF. Full variable domain (outside the CDR3, taken from reference TRBV28 and TRBJ2-7): DVKVTQSSRYLVKRTGEKVFLECVQDMDHENMFWYRQDPGLGLRLIYFSYDVKMKEKGDIPEGYSVSREKKERFSLILESASTNQTSMYLCASSFSSPVYFGPGTRLTVT.

In this sample, this clonotype turned up a few times. The J gene is TRBJ2-5, the V gene TRBV6-4; D tentatively reads TRBD1 or TRBD2 (5 bases each). The V end lost 7 bases, the J end lost 5 bases, and 20 bases lay between the germline ends. Germline V gives CDR1 MRHNA, CDR2 SNTAGT. This CDR3 has 15 amino acids. Here the CDR3 reads CASKLQQEVAETQYF. CDR3 DNA sequence: TGTGCCAGCAAGCTCCAACAGGAGGTTGCGGAGACCCAGTACTTC.